This T cell receptor (beta chain) was identified during a study of OX40 agonist ivuxolimab in advanced cancers. Study-wide findings and caveats: There were, on average, more expanded clones in CD8+ T cells than in CD4+.

In the case of this clone: Its matching antigen is unknown.

Clones were read by immunoSEQ multiplex PCR, and TCRdb kept only the in-frame ones, dropping some. The sample includes fewer than 40,000 clones, over 60% of them seen just once. V was clipped by 1 base and J by 9 bases; unmatched bases: 9. CDR3 size: 15 residues. CDR1 and CDR2 (germline): SGHTA, FQGTGA. The sequenced sample was CD4+ or CD8+ T cells sorted from blood, obtained in a trial of the OX40 agonist ivuxolimab. The receptor was isolated from an adult with an advanced solid tumor such as melanoma, head and neck, liver or kidney cancer. This rearrangement joins TRBV7-3 to TRBJ2-1; the match to TRBD2 covers 7 bases. The CDR3 DNA is TGTGCCAGCAGCTTAAAGCGGGGAGAAATCGGTGAGCAGTTCTTC. It encodes CASSLKRGEIGEQFF.